Below are 12 T cell receptor beta chains sequenced from a single sample in a study of regulatory T cells in long-lasting Graves disease. Arm-PCR with iRepertoire HTBI primers amplified the CDR3 regions for these TCR beta libraries. TCRdb processed the multiplex PCR reads anew with MiXCR; each CDR3 protein has one entry. Seen here are hundreds of thousands of distinct CDR3 sequences, roughly 16% observed once, and the top ten hold 15% to 20%. As for time point: newly diagnosed GD, antithyroid drugs for less than 3 months. From PBMCs, RNA was extracted and then used to make the TCR library. These data also formed part of another study, on T cells in Graves' hyperthyroidism and ophthalmopathy.

This material consisted of peripheral blood mononuclear cells (PBMCs), taken at new diagnosis, from a patient treated with antithyroid drugs. The receptors were gathered from a woman aged 25 to 39 with Graves disease.

In its sample, this clonotype was seen a few times. This chain uses TRBV18 with TRBJ2-5, with D possibly matching TRBD1 (5 bases). Germline CDR1 KGHSH, CDR2 LQKENI. The CDR3 is 16 residues long. Trimming removed 0 bases at V and 1 base at J, with 12 bases between. This CDR3 reads CASSPPEAGLQETQYF. In nucleotides, the CDR3 is TGTGCCAGCTCACCACCAGAGGCAGGGCTCCAAGAGACCCAGTACTTC.

The rearrangement uses TRBV3-1 and TRBJ2-1; TRBD1 matches 8 bases. This CDR3 has 14 residues. Per germline, CDR1 LGHDT and CDR2 YNNKEL (reference sequence). V gave up 0 bases and J gave up 8 bases; unmatched junction bases: 3. CDR3 DNA: TGTGCCAGCAGCCAAGACGCAGGGGGCGATGAGCAGTTCTTC. Encoded protein: CASSQDAGGDEQFF.

This clonotype showed up many times. The rearrangement uses TRBV27 and TRBJ2-1; TRBD2 matches 7 bases. The V gene's germline CDR1 is MNHEY and CDR2 SMNVEV (reference sequence). V lost 5 bases and J lost 4; bases outside the gene matches: 11. This CDR3 has 16 amino acids. The CDR3 bases are TGTGCCAGCAGTGCCCCTCTGAGCGGGGCTTACAATGAGCAGTTCTTC. This encodes CASSAPLSGAYNEQFF.

This sequence joins TRBV6-2 or TRBV6-3 and TRBJ2-6; 7 positions agree with TRBD1. Germline values: CDR1 MNHEY, CDR2 SVGEGT. The V segment lost 10 bases and the J segment 7 bases; nucleotides outside the gene matches: 7. This CDR3 is 13 amino acids long. Here the CDR3 DNA reads TGTGCCAACCTAGACAGGGCCGCCAACGTCCTGACTTTC. This gives the protein CANLDRAANVLTF.

This chain uses TRBV2 with TRBJ1-1; the D gene is possibly TRBD1 (6 bases). The CDR3 sequence is 16 residues long. In germline, CDR1 is SNHLY, CDR2 FYNNEI. Trimming shortened V by 7 bases and J by 0 bases, and 18 bases separated the two germline ends. The CDR3, as DNA: TGTGCCAGCAACCCACCCTCACGGGGGCTGAACACTGAAGCTTTCTTT. This sequence encodes CASNPPSRGLNTEAFF.

J is TRBJ1-6 and V is TRBV27, with 11 bases fitting TRBD1. CDR3 length: 13 amino acids. From germline, CDR1 is MNHEY and CDR2 SMNVEV (reference sequence). V lost 8 bases, J lost 9 bases, and 3 bases stayed unmatched. The DNA of the CDR3 is TGTGCCAGCGGGACAGGGGGATTTTCACCCCTCCACTTT. This encodes CASGTGGFSPLHF.

This sequence joins TRBV10-3 and TRBJ1-6, with D unresolved. Germline assignment: CDR1 ENHRY and CDR2 SYGVKD. This CDR3 is built from 19 residues. V lost 6 bases, J lost 9 bases, and 30 bases lay in between. The CDR3 coding sequence is TGTGCCATCAGAAAAAAGGCGGACGCGGGCCGCTTCGAGCGTTCACCCCTCCACTTT. It is translated as CAIRKKADAGRFERSPLHF.

This clonotype was counted a few times. The chain has TRBV12-3 or TRBV12-4 and TRBJ2-7; 9 bases match TRBD2. V was clipped by 5 bases and J by 7 bases; unmatched bases: 9. The CDR3 spans 14 residues. CDR3 loop: CASSGGLALREQYF. DNA of the CDR3: TGTGCCAGCAGTGGGGGACTAGCCCTGCGGGAGCAGTACTTC.

This clonotype was observed a handful of times. V gene TRBV5-1 combines with J gene TRBJ2-1, with 7 nucleotides matching TRBD2. The V segment lost 0 bases and the J segment 5 bases; nucleotides outside the gene matches: 5. CDR1 is SGHRS, CDR2 YFSETQ, per germline. The CDR3 has 15 amino acids. CDR3 DNA: TGCGCCAGCAGCTTGGTGGGGACTATCCACAATGAGCAGTTCTTC. This encodes CASSLVGTIHNEQFF.

This clonotype occurred a few times. The chain joins TRBV28 to TRBJ1-1; D not resolved. Trimming removed 5 bases from V and 4 bases from J, with 17 bases in between. CDR1 is MDHEN and CDR2 is SYDVKM in the germline V gene. The CDR3 extends over 15 amino acids. CDR3 bases: TGTGCCAGCAGTCCGGGAGGCGGGCACCGCACTGAAGCTTTCTTT. Translating gives CASSPGGGHRTEAFF. The full variable domain, in which reference TRBV28 and TRBJ1-1 provide the parts outside the CDR3, is DVKVTQSSRYLVKRTGEKVFLECVQDMDHENMFWYRQDPGLGLRLIYFSYDVKMKEKGDIPEGYSVSREKKERFSLILESASTNQTSMYLCASSPGGGHRTEAFFGQGTRLTVV.

This clonotype was counted only a few times. The chain couples TRBV20-1 to TRBJ2-7, with 8 bases matching TRBD2. V shed 6 bases, J shed 2 bases, and the junction held 12 bases outside the gene matches. CDR3 size: 15 residues. CDR1 and CDR2 from the germline V gene are DFQATT and SNEGSKA (reference sequence). The CDR3 sequence: CSARSPLAATYEQYF. CDR3 sequence (DNA): TGCAGTGCACGTTCGCCACTAGCGGCCACCTACGAGCAGTACTTC.

This clonotype was found many times. The V and J genes are TRBV30 and TRBJ1-1, with TRBD1 as a possible D gene (5 bases). V was clipped by 0 bases and J by 0 bases, with 5 bases between them. The CDR3 sequence is 13 residues long. Germline CDR1 GTSNPN, CDR2 SVGIG (reference sequence). As DNA, the CDR3 is TGTGCCTGGAGTGTACAGGTGAACACTGAAGCTTTCTTT. This encodes CAWSVQVNTEAFF.